This T cell receptor (beta chain) was documented in a study of blood T cell repertoires in COVID-19. Study information: In each case, the material was cDNA or gDNA derived from T cells, B-cell-depleted T cells, or PBMCs.

Original processing notes: Reference gene primers were amplified, and this amplification served to estimate nucleated cell counts. The protocol was immunoSEQ multiplex PCR, while the TCRdb copy is restricted to in-frame clones and leaves out a portion. V, J and clone size reflect that table, while D and trimming were determined from the DNA. The sample has a few hundred thousand clones; about 89% are singletons. V shed 0 bases and J 6 bases; nucleotides not matched to a gene: 1. The CDR3 sequence is 13 residues long. Sequencing used peripheral blood. The origin of this receptor is a man aged 40-55 years who had recovered from COVID-19. The V and J genes are TRBV12-3 or TRBV12-4 and TRBJ1-2, with 7 bases that match TRBD1. CDR3 region: CASSLARGDGYTF. CDR3 in DNA: TGTGCCAGCAGTTTAGCCAGGGGGGATGGCTACACCTTC.